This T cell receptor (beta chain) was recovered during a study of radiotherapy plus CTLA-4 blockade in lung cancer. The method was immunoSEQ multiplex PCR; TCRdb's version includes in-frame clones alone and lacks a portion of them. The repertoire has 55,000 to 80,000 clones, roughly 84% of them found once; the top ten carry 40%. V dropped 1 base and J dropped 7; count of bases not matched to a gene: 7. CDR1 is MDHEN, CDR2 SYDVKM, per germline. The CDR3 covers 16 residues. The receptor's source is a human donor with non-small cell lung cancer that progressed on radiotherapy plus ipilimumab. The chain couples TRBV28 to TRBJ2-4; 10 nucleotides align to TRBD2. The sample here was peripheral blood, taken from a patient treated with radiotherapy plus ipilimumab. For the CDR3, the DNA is TGTGCCAGCAGTTTATTCTCTGCTAGCGGGGGTAACATTCAGTACTTC. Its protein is CASSLFSASGGNIQYF.